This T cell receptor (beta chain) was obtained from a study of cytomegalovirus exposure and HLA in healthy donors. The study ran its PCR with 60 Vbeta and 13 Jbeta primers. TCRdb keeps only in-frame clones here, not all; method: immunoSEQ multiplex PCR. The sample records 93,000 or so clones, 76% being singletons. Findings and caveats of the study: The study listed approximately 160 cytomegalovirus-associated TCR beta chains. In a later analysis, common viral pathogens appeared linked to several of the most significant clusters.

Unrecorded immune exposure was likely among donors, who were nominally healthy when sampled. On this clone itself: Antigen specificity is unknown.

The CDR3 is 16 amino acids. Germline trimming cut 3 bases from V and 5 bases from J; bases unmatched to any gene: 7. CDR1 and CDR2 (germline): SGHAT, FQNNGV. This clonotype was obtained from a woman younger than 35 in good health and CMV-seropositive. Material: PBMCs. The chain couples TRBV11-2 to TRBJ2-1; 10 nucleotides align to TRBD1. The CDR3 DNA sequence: TGTGCCAGCAGCTTGAGGACAGGGGGTAAGAACAATGAGCAGTTCTTC. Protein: CASSLRTGGKNNEQFF.